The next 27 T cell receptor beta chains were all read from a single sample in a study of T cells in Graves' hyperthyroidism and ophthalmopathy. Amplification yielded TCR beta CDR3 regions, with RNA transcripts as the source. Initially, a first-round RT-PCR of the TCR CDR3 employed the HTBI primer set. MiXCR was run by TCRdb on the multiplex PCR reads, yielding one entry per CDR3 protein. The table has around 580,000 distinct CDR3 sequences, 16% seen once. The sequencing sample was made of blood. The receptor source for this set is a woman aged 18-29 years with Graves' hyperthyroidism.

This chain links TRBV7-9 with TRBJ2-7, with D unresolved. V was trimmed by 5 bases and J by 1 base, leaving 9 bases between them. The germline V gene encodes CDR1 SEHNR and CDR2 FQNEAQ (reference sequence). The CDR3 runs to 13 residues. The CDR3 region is CASSNAQSYEQYF. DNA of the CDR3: TGTGCCAGCAGCAACGCACAATCCTACGAGCAGTACTTC.

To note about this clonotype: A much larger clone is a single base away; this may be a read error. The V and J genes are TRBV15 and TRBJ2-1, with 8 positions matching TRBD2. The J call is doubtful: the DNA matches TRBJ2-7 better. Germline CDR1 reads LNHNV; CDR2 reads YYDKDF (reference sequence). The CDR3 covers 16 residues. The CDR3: CATSRGLGSSYNEQYF. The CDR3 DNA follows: TGTGCCACCAGCAGGGGACTAGGGAGCTCCTACAATGAGCAGTACTTC.

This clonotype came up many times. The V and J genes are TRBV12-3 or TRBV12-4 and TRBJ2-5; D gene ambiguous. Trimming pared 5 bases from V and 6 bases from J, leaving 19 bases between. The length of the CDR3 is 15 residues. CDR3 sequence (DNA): TGTGCCAGCAGTCCGAATGTACCAGCGTCGAAGACCCAGTACTTC. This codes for CASSPNVPASKTQYF.

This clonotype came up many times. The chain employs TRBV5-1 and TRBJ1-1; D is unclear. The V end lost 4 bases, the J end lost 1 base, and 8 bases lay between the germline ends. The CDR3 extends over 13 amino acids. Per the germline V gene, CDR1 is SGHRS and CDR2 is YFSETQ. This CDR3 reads CASSTMRNTEAFF. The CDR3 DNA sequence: TGCGCCAGCAGCACAATGAGGAACACTGAAGCTTTCTTT.

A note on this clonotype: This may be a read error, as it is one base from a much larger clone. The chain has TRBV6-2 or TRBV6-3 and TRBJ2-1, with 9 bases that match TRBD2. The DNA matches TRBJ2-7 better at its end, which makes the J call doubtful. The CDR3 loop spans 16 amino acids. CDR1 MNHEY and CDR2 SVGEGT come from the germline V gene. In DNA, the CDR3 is TGTGCCAGCAGTTACTCGGGGACTAGCAGGCACAATGAGCAGTACTTC. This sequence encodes CASSYSGTSRHNEQYF.

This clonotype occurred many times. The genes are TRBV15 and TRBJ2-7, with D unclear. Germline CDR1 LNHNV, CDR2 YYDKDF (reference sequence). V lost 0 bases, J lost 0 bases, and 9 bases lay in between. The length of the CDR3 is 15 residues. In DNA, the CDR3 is TGTGCCACCAGCAGAGAGAGGACCAGCTCCTACGAGCAGTACTTC. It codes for CATSRERTSSYEQYF.

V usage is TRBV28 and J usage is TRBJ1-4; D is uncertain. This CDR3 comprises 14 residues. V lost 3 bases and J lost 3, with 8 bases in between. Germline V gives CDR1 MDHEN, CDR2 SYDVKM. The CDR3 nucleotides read TGTGCCAGCAGTTTCCTTGATTCTAATGAAAAACTGTTTTTT. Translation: CASSFLDSNEKLFF.

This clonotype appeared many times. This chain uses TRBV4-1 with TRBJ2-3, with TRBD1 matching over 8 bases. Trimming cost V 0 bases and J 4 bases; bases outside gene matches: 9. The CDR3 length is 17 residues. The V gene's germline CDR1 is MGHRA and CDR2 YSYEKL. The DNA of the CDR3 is TGCGCCAGCAGCCAAGATGGTCCAGGGGGCGGGGCAGATACGCAGTATTTT. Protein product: CASSQDGPGGGADTQYF.

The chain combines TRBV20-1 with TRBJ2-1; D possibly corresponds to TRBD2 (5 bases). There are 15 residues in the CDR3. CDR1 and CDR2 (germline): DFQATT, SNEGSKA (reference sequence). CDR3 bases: TGCAGCCCACGGCCGGAAAGCCTCGGGGTCAATGAGCAGTTCTTC. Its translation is CSPRPESLGVNEQFF.

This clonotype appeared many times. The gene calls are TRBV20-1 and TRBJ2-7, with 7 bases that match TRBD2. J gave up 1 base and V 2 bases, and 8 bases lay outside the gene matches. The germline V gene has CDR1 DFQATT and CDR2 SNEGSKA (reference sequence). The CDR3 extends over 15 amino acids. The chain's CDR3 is CSARRPSGRSYEQYF. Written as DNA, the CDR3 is TGCAGTGCTAGACGTCCTAGCGGACGTTCCTACGAGCAGTACTTC.

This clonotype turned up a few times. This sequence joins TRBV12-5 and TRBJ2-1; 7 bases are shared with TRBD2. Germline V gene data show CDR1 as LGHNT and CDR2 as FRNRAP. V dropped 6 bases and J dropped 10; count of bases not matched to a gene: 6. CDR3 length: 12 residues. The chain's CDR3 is CASGWGREEQFF. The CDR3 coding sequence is TGTGCTAGTGGATGGGGGAGGGAAGAGCAGTTCTTC.

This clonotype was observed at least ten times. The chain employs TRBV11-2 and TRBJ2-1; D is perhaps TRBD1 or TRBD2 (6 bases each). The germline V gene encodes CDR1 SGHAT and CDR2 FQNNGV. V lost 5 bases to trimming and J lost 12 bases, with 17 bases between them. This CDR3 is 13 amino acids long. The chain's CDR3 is CASSRGLGGGQFF. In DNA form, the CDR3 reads TGTGCCAGCAGCCGAGGACTGGGGGGCGGGCAGTTCTTC. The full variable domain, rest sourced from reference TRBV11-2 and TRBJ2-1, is EAGVAQSPRYKIIEKRQSVAFWCNPISGHATLYWYQQILGQGPKLLIQFQNNGVVDDSQLPKDRFSAERLKGVDSTLKIQPAKLEDSAVYLCASSRGLGGGQFFGPGTRLTVL.

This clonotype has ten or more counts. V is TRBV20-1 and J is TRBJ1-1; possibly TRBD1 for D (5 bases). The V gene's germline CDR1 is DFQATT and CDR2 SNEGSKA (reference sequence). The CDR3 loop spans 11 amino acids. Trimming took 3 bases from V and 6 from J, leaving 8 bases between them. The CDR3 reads CSARGLSEAFF. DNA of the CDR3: TGCAGTGCTAGGGGGCTCTCTGAAGCTTTCTTT.

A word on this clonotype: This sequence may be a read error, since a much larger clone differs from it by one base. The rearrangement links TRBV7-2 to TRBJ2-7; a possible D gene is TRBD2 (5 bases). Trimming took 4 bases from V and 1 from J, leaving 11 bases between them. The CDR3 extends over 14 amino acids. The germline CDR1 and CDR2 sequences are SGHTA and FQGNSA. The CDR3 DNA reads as TGTGCCAGCAGCTGGCCGGGCGGGTCCTACGAGCAGTACTTC. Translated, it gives CASSWPGGSYEQYF.

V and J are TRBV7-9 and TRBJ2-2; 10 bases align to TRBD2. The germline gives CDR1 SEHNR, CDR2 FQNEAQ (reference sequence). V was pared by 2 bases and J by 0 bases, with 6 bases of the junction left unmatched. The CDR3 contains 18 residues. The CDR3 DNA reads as TGTGCCAGCAGCTTACGGGGACTAGCGAACGCGAACACCGGGGAGCTGTTTTTT. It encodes CASSLRGLANANTGELFF.

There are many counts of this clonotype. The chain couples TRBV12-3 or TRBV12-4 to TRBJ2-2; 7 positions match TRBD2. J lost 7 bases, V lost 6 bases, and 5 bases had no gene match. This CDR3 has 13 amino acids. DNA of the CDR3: TGTGCCAGCAGCCTGGGACTATTCGGGGAGCTGTTTTTT. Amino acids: CASSLGLFGELFF.

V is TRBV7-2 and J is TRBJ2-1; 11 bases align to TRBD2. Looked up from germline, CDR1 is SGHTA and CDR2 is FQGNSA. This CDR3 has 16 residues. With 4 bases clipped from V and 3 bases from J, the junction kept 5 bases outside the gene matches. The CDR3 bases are TGTGCCAGCAGCTATTGGGGACTAGCGGACTACAATGAGCAGTTCTTC. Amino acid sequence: CASSYWGLADYNEQFF.

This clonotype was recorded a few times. The CDR3 sequence is CASSGGGGDYEQFF. CDR3 nucleotides: TGTGCCAGCTCGGGTGGGGGGGGGGACTATGAGCAGTTCTTC. The genes are TRBV2 and TRBJ2-1; 7 bases agree with TRBD2. Per germline, CDR1 SNHLY and CDR2 FYNNEI. The CDR3 has 14 residues. Trimming took 8 bases from V and 8 from J; bases not matched to a gene: 12.

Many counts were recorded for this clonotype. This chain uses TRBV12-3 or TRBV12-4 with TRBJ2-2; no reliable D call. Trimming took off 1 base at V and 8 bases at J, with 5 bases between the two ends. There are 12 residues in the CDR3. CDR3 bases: TGTGCCAGCAGTTTAGGTTCTGGGGAGCTGTTTTTT. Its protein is CASSLGSGELFF.

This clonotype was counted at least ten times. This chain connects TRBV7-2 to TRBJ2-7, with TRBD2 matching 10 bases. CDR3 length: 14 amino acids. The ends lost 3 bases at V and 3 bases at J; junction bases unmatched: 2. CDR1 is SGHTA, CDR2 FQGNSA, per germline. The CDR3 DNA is TGTGCCAGCAGCTTCACTAGCGGGGACTACGAGCAGTACTTC. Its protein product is CASSFTSGDYEQYF.

The CDR3 spells CASSPGTANTIYF. For the CDR3, the DNA is TGTGCCAGCAGTCCCGGGACAGCTAACACCATATATTTT. This chain uses TRBV2 with TRBJ1-3; TRBD1 aligns across 7 bases. Germline assignment: CDR1 SNHLY and CDR2 FYNNEI. V shed 5 bases, J shed 7 bases, and the junction held 5 bases outside the gene matches. The CDR3 covers 13 residues.

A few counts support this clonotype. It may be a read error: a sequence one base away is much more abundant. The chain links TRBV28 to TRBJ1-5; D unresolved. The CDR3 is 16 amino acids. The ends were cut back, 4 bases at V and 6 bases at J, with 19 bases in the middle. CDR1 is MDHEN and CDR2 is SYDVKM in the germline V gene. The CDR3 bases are TGTGCCAGCAGTTCCATTTCGTCAGAAGGACTTCAGCCCCAGCATTTT. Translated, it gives CASSSISSEGLQPQHF.

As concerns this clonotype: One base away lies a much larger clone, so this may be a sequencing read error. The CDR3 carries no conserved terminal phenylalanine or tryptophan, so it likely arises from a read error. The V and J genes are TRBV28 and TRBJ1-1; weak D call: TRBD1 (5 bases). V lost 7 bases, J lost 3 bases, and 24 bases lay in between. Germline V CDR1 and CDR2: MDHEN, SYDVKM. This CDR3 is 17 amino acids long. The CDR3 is CASNPFLGGEKDTEAFL. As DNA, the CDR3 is TGTGCCAGCAATCCTTTTCTGGGGGGTGAAAAAGACACTGAAGCTTTCCTT.

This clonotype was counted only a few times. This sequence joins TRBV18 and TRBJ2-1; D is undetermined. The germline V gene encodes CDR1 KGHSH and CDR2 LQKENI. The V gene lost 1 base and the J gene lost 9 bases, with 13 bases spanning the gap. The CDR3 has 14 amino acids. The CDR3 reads CASSPLSLDSEQFF. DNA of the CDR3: TGTGCCAGCTCACCACTTAGCTTAGATAGTGAGCAGTTCTTC.

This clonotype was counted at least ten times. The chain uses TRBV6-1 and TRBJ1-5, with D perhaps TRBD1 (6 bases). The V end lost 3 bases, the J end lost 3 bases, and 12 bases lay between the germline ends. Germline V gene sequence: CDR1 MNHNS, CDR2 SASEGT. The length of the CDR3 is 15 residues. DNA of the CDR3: TGTGCCAGCAGTGATGGCACAGGGACCAATCAGCCCCAGCATTTT. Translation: CASSDGTGTNQPQHF.

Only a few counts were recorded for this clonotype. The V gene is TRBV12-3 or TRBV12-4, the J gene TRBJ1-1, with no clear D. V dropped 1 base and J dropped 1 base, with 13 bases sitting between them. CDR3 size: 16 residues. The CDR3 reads CASSLVWWQPNTEAFF. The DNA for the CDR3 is TGTGCCAGCAGTTTAGTATGGTGGCAGCCGAACACTGAAGCTTTCTTT.

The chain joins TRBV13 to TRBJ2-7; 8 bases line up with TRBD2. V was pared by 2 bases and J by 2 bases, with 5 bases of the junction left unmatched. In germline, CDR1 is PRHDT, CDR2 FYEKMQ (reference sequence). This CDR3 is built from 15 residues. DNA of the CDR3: TGTGCCAGCAGCTTATACTCTAGCGGGCCCTACGAGCAGTACTTC. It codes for CASSLYSSGPYEQYF.